The present TCR beta chain was sequenced within a study of T cells in Graves' hyperthyroidism and ophthalmopathy. Notes on the study in general: Most thyroid clonotypes expanded above 0.001 appeared in blood too.

Trimming stripped 1 base from V and 3 bases from J, with 13 bases between. In germline, CDR1 is KGHSH, CDR2 LQKENI. The CDR3 is 15 residues long. TCR beta CDR3 regions were amplified from RNA. Using the HTBI primer set, a first-round RT-PCR was run on the TCR CDR3. TCRdb re-analysed the multiplex PCR reads in MiXCR, keeping a single row per CDR3 protein. The table has around 430,000 distinct CDR3 sequences, about 15% seen once; the top ten hold approximately 29%. This clonotype was counted at least ten times. Its antigen is undetermined. This chain joins TRBV18 and TRBJ2-7; perhaps TRBD2 as D (5 bases). This clonotype was obtained from a woman aged 30 to 39 with Graves' hyperthyroidism. The source material was blood. The CDR3 reads CASSPRAGSNYEQYF. In DNA, the CDR3 is TGTGCCAGCTCACCACGTGCGGGTTCGAACTACGAGCAGTACTTC.